This T cell receptor (beta chain) originates from a study of T cells in Graves' hyperthyroidism and ophthalmopathy. From RNA transcripts, TCR beta CDR3 regions were amplified. In the first-round RT-PCR of the TCR CDR3, the HTBI primer set was used. TCRdb re-called the multiplex PCR reads with MiXCR, one entry per CDR3 protein. In the table there are about 350,000 distinct CDR3 sequences, under 20% of which are singletons. In the case of this clonotype: Its specificity is unknown.

Findings and caveats of the study: Also found in blood were most expanded thyroid clonotypes above 0.001.

This CDR3 contains 14 residues. Trimming cost V 2 bases and J 6 bases, with 13 bases left between them. In patients aged 18 to 65, hyperthyroidism was newly diagnosed, with duration under 2 months. Fresh peripheral blood, 8 to 10 ml, was the source of the PBMCs. Sequencing used blood. This receptor was taken from a young woman with Graves' hyperthyroidism. The chain carries TRBV12-3 or TRBV12-4 and TRBJ1-1; TRBD1 is a possible D gene (5 bases). CDR3 nucleotide sequence: TGTGCCAGCAGTTTATGGGGGGTTCTTTCTGAAGCTTTCTTT. This encodes CASSLWGVLSEAFF.